One sample yielded the 8 T cell receptor beta chains listed below, sequenced in a study of T cells in women clearing cervical HPV infection. Only in-frame clones appear in the TCRdb table, and some are missing; sequencing was by immunoSEQ multiplex PCR. The sample yields about 34,000 clones, of which the top ten take up more than 1.2%. The sample comprised blood buffy coat. These TCRs come from a woman between 18 and 75 years old with a cervical HPV16 infection that either progressed to CIN3+ or cleared (not recorded which).

Concerning this clone: The read falls 3 residues short of the CDR3 end, and the missing part is taken from the germline J gene. J is TRBJ2-4 and V is TRBV7-2; possible D gene TRBD1, 6 bases. The germline V gene encodes CDR1 SGHTA and CDR2 FQGNSA. The CDR3 is 14 residues long. V was clipped by 1 base and J by 6 bases, with 10 bases between them. The DNA read from the CDR3 is TGTGCCAGCAGCTTAGACAGGGTCGCAAACATT. As protein: CASSLDRVANI. The CDR3, in full, reads CASSLDRVANIQYF. The entire variable domain, with the rest obtained from reference TRBV7-2 and TRBJ2-4, is as follows: GAGVSQSPSNKVTEKGKDVELRCDPISGHTALYWYRQSLGQGLEFLIYFQGNSAPDKSGLPSDRFSAERTGGSVSTLTIQRTQQEDSAVYLCASSLDRVANIQYFGAGTRLSVL.

With regard to this clone: The read ends 3 residues early relative to the CDR3; the germline J gene fills the gap. The chain joins TRBV5-1 to TRBJ2-5; D might be TRBD1 or TRBD2, each matching 6 bases. Trimming left V 3 bases short and J 4 bases short, with 13 bases between. Germline V gene data show CDR1 as SGHRS and CDR2 as YFSETQ. This CDR3 spans 14 amino acids. The CDR3 here is CASSSQGGVETQYF. CDR3 bases read: TGCGCCAGCAGCTCACAGGGAGGAGTAGAGACC.

On this clone: From the germline J gene comes the end of the CDR3, since the read stops 3 residues before it. The gene calls are TRBV30 and TRBJ2-7; 8 bases line up with TRBD1. The germline gives CDR1 GTSNPN, CDR2 SVGIG (reference sequence). The CDR3 totals 14 residues. The V and J ends lost 0 bases and 2 bases, in that order; junction bases with no gene match: 3. CDR3 bases read: TGTGCCTGGAGTGTAGGGACAGGAGCCTACGAG. Translation: CAWSVGTGAYE. The CDR3 reads in full as CAWSVGTGAYEQYF.

Comments on this clone: The DNA ends 3 residues before the CDR3 does, and the rest of the CDR3 is filled in from the germline J gene. V and J are TRBV6-2 or TRBV6-3 and TRBJ2-7, with 9 positions matching TRBD1. The germline gives CDR1 MNHEY, CDR2 SVGEGT. With V trimmed by 0 bases and J by 5 bases, 5 bases remained unmatched. There are 15 residues in the CDR3. CDR3 DNA (partial): TGTGCCAGCAGTTACTCGGGGACAGGGATGGACGAG. The encoded protein is CASSYSGTGMDE. The full CDR3 protein is CASSYSGTGMDEQYF.

Regarding this clone: Sequencing ends 3 residues short of the CDR3 end; the germline J gene provides the rest. J is TRBJ2-7 and V is TRBV6-2 or TRBV6-3, with D tentatively TRBD1 (5 bases). The CDR3 totals 12 residues. Trimming pared 2 bases from V and 4 bases from J, leaving 6 bases between. Per germline, CDR1 MNHEY and CDR2 SVGEGT. Incomplete CDR3 DNA: TGTGCCAGCAGTTACAGGGGTTACGAG. It encodes CASSYRGYE. The complete CDR3 reads CASSYRGYEQYF.

As to this clone: The read comes to an end 3 residues before the CDR3 does, leaving the germline J gene to fill in the end. The gene calls are TRBV7-2 and TRBJ2-7, with 11 positions matching TRBD1. Germline assignment: CDR1 SGHTA and CDR2 FQGNSA. The V and J ends lost 6 bases and 5 bases, in that order; junction bases with no gene match: 9. The CDR3 is made up of 15 amino acids. This CDR3 is CASRYPGQGVHEQYF. The CDR3 bases that were read are TGTGCCAGCAGGTATCCGGGACAGGGGGTTCACGAG.

In the case of this clone: Sequencing ends 3 residues short of the CDR3 end; the germline J gene provides the rest. V usage is TRBV6-2 or TRBV6-3 and J usage is TRBJ1-2; TRBD1 is a possible D gene (5 bases). Per germline, CDR1 MNHEY and CDR2 SVGEGT. The CDR3 has 12 residues. Trimming took 7 bases from V and 4 from J, leaving 10 bases between them. The CDR3 here is CASTGTSYGYTF. The sequenced part of the CDR3 DNA is TGTGCCAGCACAGGGACTTCCTATGGC.

The CDR3 is CASSEAGAASPLHF. Incomplete CDR3 DNA: TGTGCCAGCAGTGAAGCAGGGGCGGCTTCACCC. V is TRBV6-1 and J is TRBJ1-6; perhaps TRBD1 as D (5 bases). The CDR3 end is not reached by the read, which stops 3 residues before it; the germline J gene fills it in. Germline assignment: CDR1 MNHNS and CDR2 SASEGT. Trimming removed 0 bases at V and 9 bases at J, with 9 bases between. The CDR3 runs to 14 residues.